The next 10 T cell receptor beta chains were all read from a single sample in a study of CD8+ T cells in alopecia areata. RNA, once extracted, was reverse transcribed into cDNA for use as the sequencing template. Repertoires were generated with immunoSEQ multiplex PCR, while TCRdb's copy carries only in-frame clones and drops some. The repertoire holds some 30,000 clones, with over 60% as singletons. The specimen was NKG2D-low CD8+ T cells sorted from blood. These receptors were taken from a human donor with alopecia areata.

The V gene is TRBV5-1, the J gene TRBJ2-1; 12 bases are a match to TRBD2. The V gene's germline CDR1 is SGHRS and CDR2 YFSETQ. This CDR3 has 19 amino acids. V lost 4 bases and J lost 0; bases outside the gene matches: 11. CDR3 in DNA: TGCGCCAGCAGCCCTAGCGGGAGGGCCAGGACAAGCTCCTACAATGAGCAGTTCTTC. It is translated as CASSPSGRARTSSYNEQFF. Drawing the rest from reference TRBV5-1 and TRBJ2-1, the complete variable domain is KAGVTQTPRYLIKTRGQQVTLSCSPISGHRSVSWYQQTPGQGLQFLFEYFSETQRNKGNFPGRFSGRQFSNSRSEMNVSTLELGDSALYLCASSPSGRARTSSYNEQFFGPGTRLTVL.

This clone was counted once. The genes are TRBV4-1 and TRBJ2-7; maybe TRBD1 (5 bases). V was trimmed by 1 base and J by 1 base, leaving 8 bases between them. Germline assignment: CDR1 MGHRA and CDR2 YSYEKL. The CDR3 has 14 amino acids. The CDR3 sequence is CASSQVGESYEQYF. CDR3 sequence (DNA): TGCGCCAGCAGCCAAGTAGGGGAATCCTACGAGCAGTACTTC.

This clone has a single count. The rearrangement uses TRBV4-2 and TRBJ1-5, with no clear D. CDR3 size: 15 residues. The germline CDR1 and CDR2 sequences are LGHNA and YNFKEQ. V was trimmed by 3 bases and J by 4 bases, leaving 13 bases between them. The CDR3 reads CASSQGVDGNQPQHF. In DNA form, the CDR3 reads TGTGCCAGCAGCCAGGGCGTCGACGGGAATCAGCCCCAGCATTTT.

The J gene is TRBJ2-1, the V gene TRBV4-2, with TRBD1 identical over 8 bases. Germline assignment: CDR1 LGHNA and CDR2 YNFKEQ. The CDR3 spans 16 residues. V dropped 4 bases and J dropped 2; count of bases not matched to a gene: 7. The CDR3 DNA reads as TGTGCCAGCAGCCGAAAGGGACAGGAACCCTACAATGAGCAGTTCTTC. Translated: CASSRKGQEPYNEQFF.

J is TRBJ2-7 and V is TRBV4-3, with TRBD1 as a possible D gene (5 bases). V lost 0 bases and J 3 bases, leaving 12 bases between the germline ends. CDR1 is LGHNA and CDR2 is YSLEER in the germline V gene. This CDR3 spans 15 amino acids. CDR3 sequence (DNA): TGCGCCAGCAGCCAAGAGGGGCAGGGTAACTACGAGCAGTACTTC. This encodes CASSQEGQGNYEQYF.

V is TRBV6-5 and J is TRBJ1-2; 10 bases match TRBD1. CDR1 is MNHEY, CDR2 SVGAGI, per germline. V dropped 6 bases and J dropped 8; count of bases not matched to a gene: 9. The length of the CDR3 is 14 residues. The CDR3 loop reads CASRSGTGAGGYTF. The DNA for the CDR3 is TGTGCCAGCAGATCCGGGACAGGGGCGGGCGGCTACACCTTC.

CDR3 sequence (DNA): TGCAGCGTTGAGTGGGTCTCTGGGGCCAACGTCCTGACTTTC. Translating gives CSVEWVSGANVLTF. This rearrangement joins TRBV29-1 to TRBJ2-6, with D hard to call. Trimming left V 3 bases short and J 0 bases short, with 6 bases between. Germline assignment: CDR1 SQVTM and CDR2 ANQGSEA. This CDR3 spans 14 amino acids.

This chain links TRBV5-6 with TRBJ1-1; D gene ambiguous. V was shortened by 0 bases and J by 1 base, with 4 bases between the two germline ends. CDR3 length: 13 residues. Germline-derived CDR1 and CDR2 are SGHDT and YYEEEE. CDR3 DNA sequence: TGTGCCAGCAGCTTGGGAGAGAACACTGAAGCTTTCTTT. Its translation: CASSLGENTEAFF.

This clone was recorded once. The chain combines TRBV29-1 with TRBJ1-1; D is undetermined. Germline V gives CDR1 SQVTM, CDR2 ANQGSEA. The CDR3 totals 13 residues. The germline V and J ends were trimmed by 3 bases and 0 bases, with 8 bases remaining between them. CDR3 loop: CSVDDGMNTEAFF. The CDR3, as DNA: TGCAGCGTTGATGACGGAATGAACACTGAAGCTTTCTTT.

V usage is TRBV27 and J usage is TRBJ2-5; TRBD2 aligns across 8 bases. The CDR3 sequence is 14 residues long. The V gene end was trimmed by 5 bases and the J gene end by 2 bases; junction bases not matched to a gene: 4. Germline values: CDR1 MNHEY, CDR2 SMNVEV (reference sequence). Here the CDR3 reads CASSPGLVQETQYF. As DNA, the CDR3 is TGTGCCAGCAGTCCGGGACTAGTGCAAGAGACCCAGTACTTC.